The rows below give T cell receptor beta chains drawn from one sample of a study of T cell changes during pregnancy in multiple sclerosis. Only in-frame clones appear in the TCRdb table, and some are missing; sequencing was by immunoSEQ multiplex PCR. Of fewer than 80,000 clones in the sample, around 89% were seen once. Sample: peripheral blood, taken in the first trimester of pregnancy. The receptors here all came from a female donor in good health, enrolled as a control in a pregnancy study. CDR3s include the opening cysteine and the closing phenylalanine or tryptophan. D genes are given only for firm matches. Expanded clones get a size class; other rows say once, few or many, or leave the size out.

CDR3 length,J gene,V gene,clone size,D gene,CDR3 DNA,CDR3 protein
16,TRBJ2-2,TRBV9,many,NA,TGTGCCAGCAGCGTAGCTACAGGCTTAAACACCGGGGAGCTGTTTTTT,CASSVATGLNTGELFF
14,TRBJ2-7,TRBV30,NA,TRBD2,TGTGCCTGGAGACTAGCGGGGCTCTCCTACGAGCAGTACTTC,CAWRLAGLSYEQYF
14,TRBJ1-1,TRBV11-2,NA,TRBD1,TGTGCCAGCAGCTTTGACAGGGGGAGAACTGAAGCTTTCTTT,CASSFDRGRTEAFF
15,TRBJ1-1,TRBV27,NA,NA,TGTGCCAGCCAACCCCTTTCGGGCAGGGTGACTGAAGCTTTCTTT,CASQPLSGRVTEAFF
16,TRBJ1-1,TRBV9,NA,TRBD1,TGTGCCAGCAGCGTTGGGGTGGGCCCGACAGGGCGAGAAGCTTTCTTT,CASSVGVGPTGREAFF
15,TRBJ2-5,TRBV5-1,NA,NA,TGCGCCAGCAGCGCCCTACTGAGCGGCCAAGAGACCCAGTACTTC,CASSALLSGQETQYF
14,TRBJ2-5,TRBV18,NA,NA,TGTGCCAGCTCACCCCTCGGGGGCCAAGAGACCCAGTACTTC,CASSPLGGQETQYF
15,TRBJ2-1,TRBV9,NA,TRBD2,TGTGCCAGCAGCGTGAATTTAGCGGGAGCTGGGGAGCAGTTCTTC,CASSVNLAGAGEQFF
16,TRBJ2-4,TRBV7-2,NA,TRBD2,TGTGCCAGCAGCTCTCGGGGAGGGAGGGTTAAAAACATTCAGTACTTC,CASSSRGGRVKNIQYF
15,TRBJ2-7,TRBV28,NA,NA,TGTGCCAGCATTGATCATTCAGGGGTAGCCTACGAGCAGTACTTC,CASIDHSGVAYEQYF
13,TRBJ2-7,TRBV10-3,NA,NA,TGTGCCACCGGGACTGCTACCTCCTACGAGCAGTACTTC,CATGTATSYEQYF
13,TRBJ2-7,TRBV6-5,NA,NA,TGTGCCAGCCGGGTGGGAAGACTATACGAGCAGTACTTC,CASRVGRLYEQYF
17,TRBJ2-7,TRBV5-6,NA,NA,TGTGCCAGCAGCACTATCCCGGGGACACTTAGCTCCTACGAGCAGTACTTC,CASSTIPGTLSSYEQYF
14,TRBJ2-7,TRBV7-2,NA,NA,TGTGCCAGCAGCTTTACAGTAAGCTCCTACGAGCAGTACTTC,CASSFTVSSYEQYF
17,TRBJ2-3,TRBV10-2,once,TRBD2,TGCGCCAGCAGTTCTTACGGGACTAGCGGGGGGACAGATACGCAGTATTTT,CASSSYGTSGGTDTQYF
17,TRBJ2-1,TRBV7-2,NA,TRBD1,TGTGCCAGCAGCTCCTTCGGACAGGGGGCGTCGATATATGAGCAGTTCTTC,CASSSFGQGASIYEQFF
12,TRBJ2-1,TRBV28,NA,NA,TGTGCCAGCAGCACATCAAACAATGAGCAGTTCTTC,CASSTSNNEQFF
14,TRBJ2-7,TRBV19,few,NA,TGTGCCAGTAGTGCACAGACTAGCTCCTACGAGCAGTACTTC,CASSAQTSSYEQYF
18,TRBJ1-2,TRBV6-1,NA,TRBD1,TGTGCCAGCAGTGCCGCCTTGGGGACAGCCTCCCTACTCTATGGCTACACCTTC,CASSAALGTASLLYGYTF
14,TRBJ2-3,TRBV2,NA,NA,TGTGCCAGCGTGGGGGGGCGAAAAACAGATACGCAGTATTTT,CASVGGRKTDTQYF
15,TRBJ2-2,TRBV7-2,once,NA,TGTGCCAGCAGCTCTCGGGGTGGCGGCACCGGGGAGCTGTTTTTT,CASSSRGGGTGELFF
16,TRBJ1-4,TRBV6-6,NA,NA,TGTGCCAGCAGTTACTCCCCACAGTCAACTAATGAAAAACTGTTTTTT,CASSYSPQSTNEKLFF
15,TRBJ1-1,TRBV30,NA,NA,TGTGCCTGGAGTGTACACAACCTTCAGAACACTGAAGCTTTCTTT,CAWSVHNLQNTEAFF
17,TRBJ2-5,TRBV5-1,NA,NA,TGCGCCAGCAGCTTGGGGTATAACAGGGTTGACCAAGAGACCCAGTACTTC,CASSLGYNRVDQETQYF
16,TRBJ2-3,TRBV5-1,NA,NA,TGCGCCAGCAGCTTGGAGGTCAGGGACTCCACAGATACGCAGTATTTT,CASSLEVRDSTDTQYF
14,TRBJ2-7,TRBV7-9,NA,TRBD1,TGTGCCAGCAGCCAAAGACAGGGGGCGGACGAGCAGTACTTC,CASSQRQGADEQYF
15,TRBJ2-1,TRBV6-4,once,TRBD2,TGTGCCAGCAGTGACGGGGCGGGAGAGGGGAATGAGCAGTTCTTC,CASSDGAGEGNEQFF
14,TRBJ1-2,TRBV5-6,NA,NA,TGTGCCAGCAGCTTGCGTCGGGGGAGCTATGGCTACACCTTC,CASSLRRGSYGYTF
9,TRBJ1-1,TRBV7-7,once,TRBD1,TGTGCCGCGACAGGGGAAGCTTTCTTT,CAATGEAFF
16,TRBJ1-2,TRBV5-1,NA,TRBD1,TGCGCCAGCAGCCCGGATGGGGAACAGGGGGCCAGTGGCTACACCTTC,CASSPDGEQGASGYTF
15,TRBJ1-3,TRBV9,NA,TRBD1,TGTGCCAGCAGCGGGGACAGGGTCTCTGGAAACACCATATATTTT,CASSGDRVSGNTIYF
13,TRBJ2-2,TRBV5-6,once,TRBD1,TGTGCCACCCAGGGGGTCGATAGGCGGGAGCTGTTTTTT,CATQGVDRRELFF
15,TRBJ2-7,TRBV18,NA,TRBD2,TGTGCCAGCTCACTAGTAGCGGGAGTTTCCTACGAGCAGTACTTC,CASSLVAGVSYEQYF
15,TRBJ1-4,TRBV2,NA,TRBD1,TGTGCCAGCAGGCCCGGGACAGGGGAGGTTGAAAAACTGTTTTTT,CASRPGTGEVEKLFF
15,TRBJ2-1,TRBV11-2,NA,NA,TGTGCCAGCAGCCCAGGCGTAATAACCTACAATGAGCAGTTCTTC,CASSPGVITYNEQFF
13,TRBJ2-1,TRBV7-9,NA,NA,TGTGCCACCCTACAGGACTCCTACAATGAGCAGTTCTTC,CATLQDSYNEQFF
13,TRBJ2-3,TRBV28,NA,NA,TGTGCCAGCAGTTTCGGGAACACAGATACGCAGTATTTT,CASSFGNTDTQYF
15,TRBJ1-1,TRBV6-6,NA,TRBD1,TGTGCCAGCACCCCAGGGGGGATCTTGAACACTGAAGCTTTCTTT,CASTPGGILNTEAFF
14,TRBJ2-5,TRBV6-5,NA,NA,TGTGCCAGCAGTTACCTCGAGGGACAAGAGACCCAGTACTTC,CASSYLEGQETQYF
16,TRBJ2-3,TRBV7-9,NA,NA,TGTGCCAGCAGCTTAGTTGGGGGCGGGTACGCAGATACGCAGTATTTT,CASSLVGGGYADTQYF
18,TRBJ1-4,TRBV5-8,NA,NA,TGTGCCAGCAGCCCGGGGAACTTGGGGTCCACAACTAATGAAAAACTGTTTTTT,CASSPGNLGSTTNEKLFF
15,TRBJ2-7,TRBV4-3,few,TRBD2,TGCGCCAGCAGCCATACAACTAGCGGGGCCTACGAGCAGTACTTC,CASSHTTSGAYEQYF
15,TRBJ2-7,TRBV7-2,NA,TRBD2,TGTGCCAGCACCTTGGGGAGCGGGAACTCCTACGAGCAGTACTTC,CASTLGSGNSYEQYF
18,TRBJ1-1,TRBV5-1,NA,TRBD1,TGCGCCAGCAGCCCGTGGGGGACAGGGGGCTCGGGAAACACTGAAGCTTTCTTT,CASSPWGTGGSGNTEAFF
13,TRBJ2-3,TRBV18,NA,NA,TGTGCCAGCTTCTCGACAGGCACAGATACGCAGTATTTT,CASFSTGTDTQYF
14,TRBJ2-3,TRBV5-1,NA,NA,TGCGCCAGCAGCCGAGAGCGGGGCACAGATACGCAGTATTTT,CASSRERGTDTQYF
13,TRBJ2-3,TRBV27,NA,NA,TGTGCCAGCAGGGGAGTAGCCACAGATACGCAGTATTTT,CASRGVATDTQYF
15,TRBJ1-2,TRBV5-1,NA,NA,TGCGCCAGCAGCTTGGGGCCGGGGTTTAACTATGGCTACACCTTC,CASSLGPGFNYGYTF
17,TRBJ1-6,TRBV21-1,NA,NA,TGTGCCAGCAGTGCCCGGAAACAGGGCTATAATAATTCACCCCTCCACTTT,CASSARKQGYNNSPLHF
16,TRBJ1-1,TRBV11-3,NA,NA,TGTGCCAGCAGCTTAGAGGGGTCGGGGATGAACACTGAAGCTTTCTTT,CASSLEGSGMNTEAFF
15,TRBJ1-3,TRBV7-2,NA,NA,TGTGCCAGCAGCAGACAGGCGGCCTCTGGAAACACCATATATTTT,CASSRQAASGNTIYF
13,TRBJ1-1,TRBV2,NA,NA,TGTGCCAGCGTTCGGGATTTTAACACTGAAGCTTTCTTT,CASVRDFNTEAFF
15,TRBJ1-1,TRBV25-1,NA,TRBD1,TGTGCCAGCAGTGAAGGGGGACAGGGCTCGACTGAAGCTTTCTTT,CASSEGGQGSTEAFF
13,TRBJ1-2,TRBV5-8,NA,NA,TGTGCCAGCAGCCCGACAGCTAACTATGGCTACACCTTC,CASSPTANYGYTF
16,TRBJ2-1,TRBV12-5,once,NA,TGTGCTAGTGGCCCCCCCGGGGGTCAAACCTACAATGAGCAGTTCTTC,CASGPPGGQTYNEQFF
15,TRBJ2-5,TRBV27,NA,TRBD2,TGTGCCAGCAACGAACGGACTAGCGGGATAGAGACCCAGTACTTC,CASNERTSGIETQYF